The clone carrying this T cell receptor beta chain was observed a handful of times. The antigen is unknown. Researchers built TCR beta libraries using quantitative 5'-RACE with molecular barcodes. From the 5' RACE reads, TCRdb called clonotypes with MiXCR, one entry per CDR3 protein. In the table there are roughly 260,000 distinct CDR3 sequences, around 18% of which are singletons. The data originate from a study of CD8 T cells in ankylosing spondylitis. The CDR3 length is 13 residues. Germline V gene sequence: CDR1 SQVTM, CDR2 ANQGSEA. The V and J ends lost 6 bases and 3 bases, in that order; junction bases with no gene match: 5. Study-wide results and limits: Disease-associated clonotypes exhibited CD8+ identity and were relatively infrequent in peripheral blood. The study identified a TCR beta motif of under 10 highly homologous variants that appeared characteristic of ankylosing spondylitis blood. Some motif variants had been reported before (in reactive arthritis synovial fluid and blood).

The sample taken for sequencing was blood, either unsorted or a sorted T cell fraction (not recorded which). The receptor was isolated from a male donor with ankylosing spondylitis or in good health (not recorded which). The chain joins TRBV29-1 to TRBJ1-5; 7 nucleotides line up with TRBD1. This CDR3 reads CSVDTGDNQPQHF. Here the CDR3 DNA reads TGCAGCGTCGACACAGGGGACAATCAGCCCCAGCATTTT.